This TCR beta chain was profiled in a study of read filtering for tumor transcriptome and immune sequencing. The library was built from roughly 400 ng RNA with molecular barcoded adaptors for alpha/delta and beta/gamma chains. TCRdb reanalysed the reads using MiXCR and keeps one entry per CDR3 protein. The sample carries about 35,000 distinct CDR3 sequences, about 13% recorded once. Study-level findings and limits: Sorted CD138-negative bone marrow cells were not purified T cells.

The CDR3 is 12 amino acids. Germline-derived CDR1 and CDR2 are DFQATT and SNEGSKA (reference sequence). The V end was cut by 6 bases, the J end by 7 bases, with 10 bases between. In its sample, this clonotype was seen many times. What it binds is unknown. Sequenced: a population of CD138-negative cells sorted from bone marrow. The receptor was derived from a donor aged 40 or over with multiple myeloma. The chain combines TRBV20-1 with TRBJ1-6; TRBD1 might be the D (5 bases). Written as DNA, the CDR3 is TGCAGTGCCAAGAGACAGAATTCACCCCTCCACTTT. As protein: CSAKRQNSPLHF.